These 15 T cell receptor beta chains were sequenced from one sample in a study of cytomegalovirus exposure and HLA in healthy donors. The PCR contained 60 Vbeta and 13 Jbeta primers. Generated by immunoSEQ multiplex PCR, the TCRdb table keeps only in-frame clones and is missing some. The sample shows about 200,000 clones, about three quarters of them seen only once. Sample: PBMCs. These receptors came from a man aged 18 to 29 in good health and CMV-seronegative.

This chain joins TRBV6-5 and TRBJ2-5, with D possibly matching TRBD1 (6 bases). Germline CDR1 is MNHEY and CDR2 is SVGAGI. This CDR3 is 13 amino acids long. The ends were cut back, 6 bases at V and 2 bases at J, with 10 bases in the middle. The CDR3 here is CASSRGQQETQYF. The CDR3 coding sequence is TGTGCCAGCAGCCGCGGACAGCAAGAGACCCAGTACTTC.

This clone occurred a few times. The chain links TRBV2 to TRBJ1-5; 10 bases match TRBD1. The CDR3 length is 15 residues. The ends lost 4 bases at V and 6 bases at J; junction bases unmatched: 6. Germline assignment: CDR1 SNHLY and CDR2 FYNNEI. In nucleotides, the CDR3 is TGTGCCAGCAGTGGCGGGACAGGGGAAGGTCAGCCCCAGCATTTT. The encoded protein is CASSGGTGEGQPQHF.

This chain links TRBV4-3 with TRBJ2-7; unclear D gene. Per germline, CDR1 LGHNA and CDR2 YSLEER. The CDR3 sequence is 13 residues long. Trimming took 1 base from V and 6 from J, leaving 10 bases between them. This CDR3 is CASSQGSRSEQYF. CDR3 in DNA: TGCGCCAGCAGCCAAGGGAGCCGTAGCGAGCAGTACTTC.

This chain joins TRBV14 and TRBJ2-6; possibly TRBD1 for D (6 bases). The CDR3 consists of 14 residues. V lost 4 bases, J lost 3 bases, and 7 bases lay in between. CDR1 SGHDN and CDR2 FVKESK come from the germline V gene. Here the CDR3 reads CASSRGGGANVLTF. The CDR3 DNA reads as TGTGCCAGCAGCCGAGGGGGTGGGGCCAACGTCCTGACTTTC.

Here the CDR3 DNA reads TGTGCCAGCAGCTCCGGGGGACTAGCGGGAGTGAGGGAGCAGTACTTC. Amino acid sequence: CASSSGGLAGVREQYF. This chain connects TRBV11-3 to TRBJ2-7, with 14 bases lining up with TRBD2. The V gene end was trimmed by 4 bases and the J gene end by 7 bases; junction bases not matched to a gene: 9. Germline assignment: CDR1 SGHNT and CDR2 YENEEA. The CDR3 sequence is 16 residues long.

The chain links TRBV19 to TRBJ2-7; D possibly corresponds to TRBD1 (5 bases). In germline, CDR1 is LNHDA, CDR2 SQIVND (reference sequence). The V gene lost 5 bases and the J gene lost 1 base, with 21 bases spanning the gap. CDR3 length: 17 residues. CDR3 bases: TGTGCCAGTAGTCCCCAACCCTCGACAGACAGTTCCTACGAGCAGTACTTC. It is translated as CASSPQPSTDSSYEQYF.

The chain couples TRBV5-1 to TRBJ2-1, with 11 bases lining up with TRBD2. The germline V gene encodes CDR1 SGHRS and CDR2 YFSETQ. The V segment lost 0 bases and the J segment 4 bases; nucleotides outside the gene matches: 3. The CDR3 has 16 residues. The DNA of the CDR3 is TGCGCCAGCAGCTTGGAGGCTAGCGGGGGGTACAATGAGCAGTTCTTC. This codes for CASSLEASGGYNEQFF.

The chain has TRBV5-4 and TRBJ2-3; 8 nucleotides line up with TRBD2. With 4 bases clipped from V and 0 bases from J, the junction kept 10 bases outside the gene matches. There are 17 residues in the CDR3. Germline loops: CDR1 SGHNT, CDR2 YYREEE (reference sequence). In nucleotides, the CDR3 is TGTGCCAGCAGCGGTAGCGGGGCCGCTGTTAGCACAGATACGCAGTATTTT. Translating gives CASSGSGAAVSTDTQYF.

This chain uses TRBV11-3 with TRBJ2-3, with 8 bases aligning to TRBD1. After removal of 3 bases from V and 1 base from J, the junction contained 9 bases not matched to a gene. The CDR3 extends over 17 amino acids. Germline V gene sequence: CDR1 SGHNT, CDR2 YENEEA. The CDR3 sequence: CASSFTTGGLGTDTQYF. The CDR3, as DNA: TGTGCCAGCAGCTTCACCACAGGGGGTTTAGGCACAGATACGCAGTATTTT.

As DNA, the CDR3 is TGTGCCAGCAGTTTAAGCAACGAGCAGTACTTC. Protein sequence: CASSLSNEQYF. V usage is TRBV28 and J usage is TRBJ2-7; no firm D call. Germline V gene data show CDR1 as MDHEN and CDR2 as SYDVKM. V was clipped by 2 bases and J by 5 bases, with 4 bases between them. The CDR3 consists of 11 residues.

The chain links TRBV28 to TRBJ2-2; D gene uncertain. Germline CDR1 and CDR2: MDHEN and SYDVKM. The CDR3 runs to 15 residues. V lost 0 bases, J lost 0 bases, and 5 bases lay in between. DNA of the CDR3: TGTGCCAGCAGTTTATGGGCAGCGAACACCGGGGAGCTGTTTTTT. Encoded protein: CASSLWAANTGELFF.

This chain joins TRBV7-2 and TRBJ1-2; D ambiguous. The CDR3 has 14 amino acids. The germline V gene has CDR1 SGHTA and CDR2 FQGNSA. The V end was cut by 4 bases, the J end by 4 bases, with 13 bases between. The CDR3 DNA reads as TGTGCCAGCAGCTCAGCAGGAGGAGTCTATGGCTACACCTTC. Its translation: CASSSAGGVYGYTF.

The rearrangement links TRBV28 to TRBJ1-2; TRBD1 agrees at 12 bases. The CDR3 has 16 residues. In germline, CDR1 is MDHEN, CDR2 SYDVKM. The V segment lost 7 bases and the J segment 8 bases; nucleotides outside the gene matches: 14. The CDR3 DNA sequence: TGTGCCAGCACCAAGATACGGGACAGGGGGCAGGAGGGCTACACCTTC. It codes for CASTKIRDRGQEGYTF.

The J gene is TRBJ2-3, the V gene TRBV28, with TRBD2 identical over 9 bases. Germline V gene sequence: CDR1 MDHEN, CDR2 SYDVKM. The CDR3 loop spans 14 amino acids. Unmatched junction bases numbered 5, after V lost 5 bases and J lost 5 bases. The CDR3 nucleotides are TGTGCCAGCAGTATAGCGGGAGTTAAAGATACGCAGTATTTT. Its protein is CASSIAGVKDTQYF. The variable domain in full, completed from reference TRBV28 and TRBJ2-3, reads DVKVTQSSRYLVKRTGEKVFLECVQDMDHENMFWYRQDPGLGLRLIYFSYDVKMKEKGDIPEGYSVSREKKERFSLILESASTNQTSMYLCASSIAGVKDTQYFGPGTRLTVL.

The chain is built from TRBV2 and TRBJ2-1; 12 nucleotides align to TRBD2. V shed 6 bases and J 5 bases; nucleotides not matched to a gene: 5. From germline, CDR1 is SNHLY and CDR2 FYNNEI. The CDR3 has 15 amino acids. CDR3 in amino acids: CASRTGTSGHNEQFF. The CDR3 DNA sequence: TGTGCCAGCAGGACCGGGACTAGCGGGCACAATGAGCAGTTCTTC.